The sequence of this T cell receptor (beta chain) was determined in a study of T cell repertoires in cytomegalovirus infection. Study-level information: Use of recently identified HLA-C-restricted and well-studied HLA-B-restricted CMV epitopes was part of the study. Public TCR beta signature analysis indicated the presence of both CMV infection and matching HLA type.

TCRdb re-derived calls from the reads in MiXCR, one entry per CDR3 protein. The top ten clones hold roughly 14% of a sample with 350,000 to 400,000 distinct CDR3 sequences, about 35% of them seen once. This clonotype turned up a few times. The antigen is not known. The junction differs from germline at one of its ends, possibly a read error. Study results and limitations: The ex vivo response was dominated by HLA-C-restricted CMV-specific TCR beta clonotypes. Carriers of CMV and the relevant HLA type were discriminated by public TCR beta frequency.

The CDR3 runs 14 residues. The germline V gene has CDR1 SGHVS and CDR2 FQNEAQ. The receptor's source is a human donor in good health (CMV status not recorded). Some clones in this sample may be carry-over from other donors' samples. This chain uses TRBV7-8 with TRBJ1-4; D may be TRBD1 (5 bases). Sequences were derived from cultured PBMCs, sampled from culture after CMV antigen stimulation. For the CDR3, the DNA is TGTGCCAGCAGTTTAGGGGACCTTAATGAAAAACTGTTTTTT. Translating gives CASSLGDLNEKLFF.